Described below is a single T cell receptor (beta chain) sequence and its context. Across 20 to 25 US areas, participants ranged in age from about 18 to 100 years. As handled by the study authors: Amplification of reference gene primers provided the estimated nucleated cell counts. TCRdb keeps only in-frame clones here, not all; method: immunoSEQ multiplex PCR. V and J calls and clone size follow that table, whereas D and trimming were derived from the DNA. The sample has a few hundred thousand clones, approximately 85% seen once. The data belong to a study of blood T cell repertoires in COVID-19. Study summary: PBMCs, B-cell-depleted T cells, or T cells provided the cDNA or gDNA that made up the material.

Germline V CDR1 and CDR2: SGHNT, YENEEA. V lost 4 bases to trimming and J lost 7 bases; unmatched junction nucleotides: 8. This CDR3 is built from 14 residues. This chain uses TRBV11-3 with TRBJ2-7; 9 positions match TRBD1. This TCR was recovered from a man aged 25 to 45 who had recovered from COVID-19. Sequenced material: PBMCs or T cells enriched from blood (not recorded which). The CDR3 coding sequence is TGTGCCAGCAGCTCCGGGACAGGGCCCCGGGAGCAGTACTTC. It translates to CASSSGTGPREQYF.